Listed below are T cell receptor beta chains from one sample, sequenced in a study of cytomegalovirus exposure and HLA in healthy donors. The assay was immunoSEQ multiplex PCR, and TCRdb's table has in-frame clones only and misses some. The sample contains roughly 160,000 clones, 75% to 90% of which appear only once. Sequencing was carried out using PBMCs. The receptors stem from a male donor in good health and CMV-seronegative. The CDR3 runs from the conserved cysteine through the conserved F or W. A D gene is named only where the DNA matches it firmly. For some rows the clone size is stated as once, few or many, or as a class when expanded; others skip it.

>TRBV18|TRBJ2-7|.|once
CASSPPNREGYEQYF
TGTGCCAGCTCACCACCGAACAGGGAAGGCTACGAGCAGTACTTC
>TRBV5-6|TRBJ2-1|TRBD2|.
CASSFAGGYNEQFF
TGTGCCAGCAGCTTTGCGGGGGGGTACAATGAGCAGTTCTTC
>TRBV20-1|TRBJ2-7|.|once
CSVQIAYEQYF
TGCAGTGTACAGATCGCCTACGAGCAGTACTTC
>TRBV9|TRBJ1-1|.|.
CASSVRGAGGTEAFF
TGTGCCAGCAGCGTTCGGGGGGCGGGAGGCACTGAAGCTTTCTTT
>TRBV5-1|TRBJ1-6|.|.
CASRTGNSPLHF
TGCGCCAGCAGGACAGGAAATTCACCCCTCCACTTT
>TRBV11-2|TRBJ1-1|.|.
CASSPRPQGPTEAFF
TGTGCCAGCAGCCCAAGGCCACAGGGTCCCACTGAAGCTTTCTTT
>TRBV9|TRBJ2-5|TRBD2|.
CASSVGLAGSQETQYF
TGTGCCAGCAGCGTAGGACTAGCGGGGTCCCAAGAGACCCAGTACTTC
>TRBV6-1|TRBJ1-2|TRBD1|.
CASTWGDRIVYGYTF
TGTGCCAGCACCTGGGGGGACAGGATCGTCTATGGCTACACCTTC
>TRBV5-1|TRBJ1-1|.|.
CASSIGTPEAFF
TGCGCCAGCAGCATCGGGACACCTGAAGCTTTCTTT
>TRBV7-6|TRBJ2-7|.|.
CASSLASRGGFYEQYF
TGTGCCAGCAGCTTAGCCTCCAGGGGCGGTTTTTACGAGCAGTACTTC
>TRBV19|TRBJ2-7|.|.
CASSIGLNSYEQYF
TGTGCCAGTAGTATAGGACTGAACTCCTACGAGCAGTACTTC
>TRBV6-6|TRBJ2-1|TRBD2|.
CASILAGTSGANEQFF
TGTGCCAGCATTCTAGCCGGGACTAGCGGGGCCAATGAGCAGTTCTTC
>TRBV7-2|TRBJ2-7|TRBD2|.
CASSFSGGYYEQYF
TGTGCCAGCAGCTTTAGCGGGGGTTACTACGAGCAGTACTTC
>TRBV4-3|TRBJ2-3|TRBD1|.
CASSQVGPGGDTQYF
TGCGCCAGCAGCCAAGTTGGGCCAGGGGGAGATACGCAGTATTTT
>TRBV4-3|TRBJ2-1|TRBD1|.
CASSQDLDRSEQFF
TGCGCCAGCAGCCAAGATCTGGACAGGAGTGAGCAGTTCTTC
>TRBV27|TRBJ1-5|.|.
CASSPRTVLGLSNQPQHF
TGTGCCAGCAGTCCACGGACAGTCTTGGGCCTTAGCAATCAGCCCCAGCATTTT
>TRBV6-5|TRBJ1-1|.|.
CASQAPPLEAFF
TGTGCCAGTCAGGCGCCCCCACTTGAAGCTTTCTTT
>TRBV18|TRBJ1-4|.|.
CASSRGARTSFGLFF
TGTGCCAGCTCACGTGGAGCCAGGACAAGTTTCGGACTGTTTTTT
>TRBV5-1|TRBJ2-7|.|few
CASSLEGGRGREQYF
TGCGCCAGCAGCTTGGAGGGGGGAAGGGGGCGCGAGCAGTACTTC
>TRBV6-6|TRBJ2-7|.|.
CASSYRSYEQYF
TGTGCCAGCAGTTACAGGAGCTACGAGCAGTACTTC
>TRBV7-8|TRBJ1-6|.|few
CASSSDSLPLHF
TGTGCCAGCAGCTCGGACAGCCTACCCCTCCACTTT
>TRBV6-1|TRBJ2-7|TRBD2|few
CASSEYPSTISGGRSEQYF
TGTGCCAGCAGTGAATACCCGTCGACAATTAGCGGGGGGCGTTCCGAGCAGTACTTC
>TRBV6-1|TRBJ2-5|.|once
CASKHQGGETQYF
TGTGCCAGCAAGCATCAAGGGGGAGAGACCCAGTACTTC
>TRBV29-1|TRBJ2-7|TRBD2|.
CSVGGVPSYEQYF
TGCAGCGTCGGGGGGGTGCCCTCCTACGAGCAGTACTTC
>TRBV5-4|TRBJ1-6|TRBD1|.
CASSFRTGVSPLHF
TGTGCCAGCAGCTTTCGGACAGGGGTTTCACCCCTCCACTTT
>TRBV29-1|TRBJ1-1|TRBD1|.
CSVERDRHRGTEAFF
TGCAGCGTTGAGCGGGACAGGCATCGTGGGACTGAAGCTTTCTTT
>TRBV27|TRBJ2-2|TRBD1|few
CASSLEPTGVFTGELFF
TGTGCCAGCAGTTTAGAGCCGACAGGGGTTTTTACCGGGGAGCTGTTTTTT
>TRBV11-2|TRBJ2-2|TRBD1|.
CASSLGTGGPNTGELFF
TGTGCCAGCAGCTTAGGGACAGGGGGCCCGAACACCGGGGAGCTGTTTTTT
>TRBV6-1|TRBJ1-3|TRBD1|.
CASSEGPGTGTFGSGNTIYF
TGTGCCAGCAGTGAAGGGCCCGGGACAGGGACGTTCGGCTCTGGAAACACCATATATTTT
>TRBV13|TRBJ2-5|TRBD1|.
CASSGRGFQETQYF
TGTGCCAGCAGCGGCAGGGGGTTCCAAGAGACCCAGTACTTC
>TRBV27|TRBJ2-1|.|.
CASSLDSYNEQFF
TGTGCCAGCAGCCTTGACAGCTACAATGAGCAGTTCTTC
>TRBV11-1|TRBJ1-1|.|.
CASSRTVMNTEAFF
TGTGCCAGCAGCAGGACAGTCATGAACACTGAAGCTTTCTTT
>TRBV19|TRBJ2-7|TRBD1|.
CASRPTGQVYEQYF
TGTGCCAGTAGGCCAACGGGACAGGTCTACGAGCAGTACTTC
>TRBV6-5|TRBJ2-6|TRBD1|.
CASRTGAGANVLTF
TGTGCCAGCAGGACAGGGGCCGGGGCCAACGTCCTGACTTTC
>TRBV4-1|TRBJ2-7|TRBD1|.
CASSLQGQVYEQYF
TGCGCCAGCAGCCTCCAGGGACAGGTCTACGAGCAGTACTTC
>TRBV6-6|TRBJ2-7|.|.
CASSYSIPVYEQYF
TGTGCCAGCAGTTACTCGATACCAGTCTACGAGCAGTACTTC
>TRBV2|TRBJ2-4|TRBD1|.
CASGTDLAKNIQYF
TGTGCCAGCGGGACAGACCTAGCCAAAAACATTCAGTACTTC
>TRBV6-1|TRBJ2-2|.|.
CAACPGGTGELFF
TGTGCCGCGTGCCCAGGGGGGACCGGGGAGCTGTTTTTT
>TRBV30|TRBJ2-1|.|.
CAWRAGTNSDEQFF
TGTGCCTGGAGGGCCGGGACAAACTCGGATGAGCAGTTCTTC
>TRBV6-1|TRBJ1-1|.|.
CASRQDSGNTEAFF
TGTGCCAGCAGGCAGGACAGTGGGAACACTGAAGCTTTCTTT
>TRBV7-2|TRBJ1-2|TRBD1|.
CASSEHWTGRGYTF
TGTGCCAGCAGCGAGCATTGGACAGGGCGCGGCTACACCTTC
>TRBV7-9|TRBJ2-4|.|.
CASSVQGSSNIQYF
TGTGCCAGCAGCGTACAGGGTTCATCGAACATTCAGTACTTC
>TRBV9|TRBJ1-2|.|.
CASSVYLGQGNGYTF
TGTGCCAGCAGCGTATATTTAGGGCAGGGCAATGGCTACACCTTC
>TRBV4-3|TRBJ2-5|TRBD1|.
CASSQERVGQGLGRETQYF
TGCGCCAGCAGCCAAGAACGAGTGGGACAGGGTTTAGGTCGAGAGACCCAGTACTTC
>TRBV5-6|TRBJ2-6|.|.
CASSLTGPVTANILTF
TGTGCCAGCAGCTTGACAGGGCCGGTAACGGCCAACATCCTGACTTTC
>TRBV6-5|TRBJ1-6|.|once
CASSYITGAAGSYLHF
TGTGCCAGCAGTTACATCACGGGAGCAGCGGGTTCTTACCTCCACTTT
>TRBV18|TRBJ2-1|TRBD2|.
CASSLRGTSGYNEQFF
TGTGCCAGCTCTCTCAGGGGGACTAGCGGTTACAATGAGCAGTTCTTC
>TRBV5-6|TRBJ1-5|.|.
CASSSRGWNQPQHF
TGTGCCAGCAGCTCGCGGGGATGGAATCAGCCCCAGCATTTT
>TRBV11-2|TRBJ2-5|.|.
CASSFWGRETQYF
TGTGCCAGCAGCTTTTGGGGCCGGGAGACCCAGTACTTC
>TRBV5-1|TRBJ1-4|.|.
CASTYTGSNEKLFF
TGCGCCAGCACCTATACAGGGAGTAATGAAAAACTGTTTTTT
>TRBV10-2|TRBJ1-5|.|.
CASSEPRGSNQPQHF
TGCGCCAGCAGTGAGCCCCGGGGGAGCAATCAGCCCCAGCATTTT
>TRBV4-1|TRBJ2-3|.|.
CASSQGFGTDTQYF
TGCGCCAGCAGCCAAGGTTTCGGGACAGATACGCAGTATTTT
>TRBV7-9|TRBJ2-3|.|few
CASSPKGEGWDVDTQYF
TGTGCCAGCAGCCCAAAGGGTGAGGGCTGGGATGTGGATACGCAGTATTTT
>TRBV19|TRBJ2-3|TRBD1|.
CASTPQRGQGFLADTQYF
TGTGCCAGTACCCCACAAAGAGGACAGGGCTTTCTCGCAGATACGCAGTATTTT
>TRBV4-3|TRBJ1-4|TRBD1|.
CASSPEGQGATEKLFF
TGCGCCAGCAGCCCAGAAGGTCAGGGGGCAACTGAAAAACTGTTTTTT
>TRBV19|TRBJ1-4|.|.
CASSGQRNEKLFF
TGTGCCAGTAGTGGACAGCGAAATGAAAAACTGTTTTTT
>TRBV5-6|TRBJ1-2|TRBD1|.
CASTKNGGGQGGYGYTF
TGTGCCAGCACCAAAAACGGAGGGGGACAGGGCGGTTATGGCTACACCTTC
>TRBV5-1|TRBJ1-2|.|.
CASSLIGGNHGYTF
TGCGCCAGCAGCTTGATAGGAGGGAACCATGGCTACACCTTC
>TRBV4-1|TRBJ2-3|.|.
CASSPQERDTQYF
TGCGCCAGCAGCCCGCAAGAACGGGATACGCAGTATTTT